One sample yielded the 8 T cell receptor beta chains listed below, sequenced in a study of shared clonotypes between healthy human individuals. Some clones are missing from TCRdb's copy, which holds only in-frame ones; the method was immunoSEQ multiplex PCR. This table holds about 2.4 million clones, more than 85% found once. Source material: naive CD4+ T cells from PBMCs. The subset is: CD45RA+ positively selected. All receptors come from a man between 18 and 35 years old in good health. Some clones in this sample may be carry-over from other donors' samples.

The chain couples TRBV4-2 to TRBJ2-5, with TRBD2 matching over 13 bases. The junction had 7 bases not matched to a gene; V was cut back by 4 bases and J by 5 bases. The CDR3 extends over 16 amino acids. Germline assignment: CDR1 LGHNA and CDR2 YNFKEQ. CDR3 DNA sequence: TGTGCCAGCAGCCCAACTAGCGGGAGGGCAGAGGAGACCCAGTACTTC. It codes for CASSPTSGRAEETQYF.

The gene calls are TRBV6-1 and TRBJ1-3, with no clear D. This CDR3 is 13 amino acids long. The V end was cut by 2 bases, the J end by 4 bases, with 6 bases between. Per germline, CDR1 MNHNS and CDR2 SASEGT. Here the CDR3 reads CASSESGGNTIYF. The CDR3 region has the DNA TGTGCCAGCAGTGAAAGTGGGGGAAACACCATATATTTT.

The chain combines TRBV28 with TRBJ1-6; D gene ambiguous. CDR1 and CDR2 (germline): MDHEN, SYDVKM. There are 11 residues in the CDR3. The V end was cut by 6 bases, the J end by 12 bases, with 9 bases between. The CDR3 region has the DNA TGTGCCAGCAGCCGGATGTTACCCCTCCACTTT. This translates into CASSRMLPLHF.

In its sample, this clone was seen once. J is TRBJ2-7 and V is TRBV11-3, with TRBD2 identical over 7 bases. This CDR3 has 15 amino acids. The V segment lost 5 bases and the J segment 2 bases; nucleotides outside the gene matches: 9. The germline gives CDR1 SGHNT, CDR2 YENEEA. The DNA of the CDR3 is TGTGCCAGCAGCCAGCGGGGAGGCCCGACCTACGAGCAGTACTTC. The encoded protein is CASSQRGGPTYEQYF. The variable domain in full, completed from reference TRBV11-3 and TRBJ2-7, reads EAGVVQSPRYKIIEKKQPVAFWCNPISGHNTLYWYLQNLGQGPELLIRYENEEAVDDSQLPKDRFSAERLKGVDSTLKIQPAELGDSAVYLCASSQRGGPTYEQYFGPGTRLTVT.

Note on this clone: This sample includes further DNA sequences coding for the same CDR3. The chain recombines TRBV11-2 with TRBJ1-2, with D maybe TRBD1 (5 bases). The germline gives CDR1 SGHAT, CDR2 FQNNGV. The CDR3 runs to 13 residues. Between the trimmed V and J ends, which lost 0 bases and 6 bases, there was a span of 8 bases. CDR3 region: CASSLDRGDGYTF. The CDR3 region has the DNA TGTGCCAGCAGCTTAGATCGGGGGGATGGCTACACCTTC.

The chain is built from TRBV6-6 and TRBJ1-1; the match to TRBD1 covers 8 bases. Losses at the gene ends were 6 bases for V and 12 bases for J; bases not matched to a gene: 6. This CDR3 comprises 11 residues. Germline assignment: CDR1 MNHNY and CDR2 SVGAGI (reference sequence). The CDR3 spells CASRDRVETFF. In nucleotides, the CDR3 is TGTGCCAGCAGGGACAGGGTGGAAACTTTCTTT.

The chain employs TRBV19 and TRBJ2-7; D is possibly TRBD1 (6 bases). The germline CDR1 and CDR2 sequences are LNHDA and SQIVND (reference sequence). The V gene lost 9 bases and the J gene lost 0 bases, with 27 bases spanning the gap. CDR3 length: 18 residues. The CDR3 DNA reads TGTGCCAGCCAAAGAGGGGGTCGCCAACCAAGGTTCTCCTACGAGCAGTACTTC. Its translation is CASQRGGRQPRFSYEQYF.

J is TRBJ2-1 and V is TRBV7-2, with D unresolved. The CDR3 runs 15 residues. CDR1 and CDR2 from the germline V gene are SGHTA and FQGNSA. V was clipped by 4 bases and J by 4 bases, with 14 bases between them. Here the CDR3 reads CASSSTPDWYNEQFF. The CDR3 nucleotides read TGTGCCAGCAGCTCCACCCCCGACTGGTACAATGAGCAGTTCTTC. The full variable domain, its missing parts supplied by reference TRBV7-2 and TRBJ2-1, is GAGVSQSPSNKVTEKGKDVELRCDPISGHTALYWYRQSLGQGLEFLIYFQGNSAPDKSGLPSDRFSAERTGGSVSTLTIQRTQQEDSAVYLCASSSTPDWYNEQFFGPGTRLTVL.